This T cell receptor beta chain is from a study of cytomegalovirus exposure and HLA in healthy donors. Findings and caveats of the study: Analyses of presence/absence relied on an assumption of roughly uniform sequencing depth across donors. Productive rates of about 90% or about 30% were seen for most TCR beta V segments in an earlier analysis. Most TCR sequences were rare, but some public TCRs occurred in many donors.

This CDR3 has 17 amino acids. Germline V gene sequence: CDR1 SGDLS, CDR2 YYNGEE. V was trimmed by 3 bases and J by 1 base, leaving 14 bases between them. With regard to this clone: What it binds is unknown. Other nucleotide sequences in the sample specify the same CDR3.

13 Jbeta primers and 60 Vbeta primers were used for the PCR. In the study's own analysis: In a later analysis, some 11 million of 75 million to 85 million unique beta chains occurred in at least two donors. TCRdb's copy holds only in-frame clones and misses some; the assay was immunoSEQ multiplex PCR. V and J calls plus clone size are reproduced from that table; the DNA served to infer D and trimming. This table has around 270,000 clones, about four fifths appearing once. This rearrangement joins TRBV9 to TRBJ2-6, with D maybe TRBD1 (5 bases). The sequenced sample consisted of PBMCs. The receptor's source is a girl aged 2 to 10 in good health and CMV-seronegative. This CDR3 is CASSGRQLYSGANVLTF. The CDR3 DNA reads as TGTGCCAGCAGCGGGAGACAGCTATATTCTGGGGCCAACGTCCTGACTTTC.